Below, 18 T cell receptor beta chains from the same sample are listed, as sequenced in a study of cytomegalovirus exposure and HLA in healthy donors. Assay used: immunoSEQ multiplex PCR; TCRdb lists only in-frame clones, some missing. The sample lists roughly 45,000 clones, 90% to 95% occurring once. Material: PBMCs. These receptors originate from a woman younger than 30 in good health and CMV-seropositive.

The CDR3 loop reads CASSRQGQGDTEAFF. The CDR3 bases are TGCGCCAGCAGCCGGCAGGGACAGGGAGATACTGAAGCTTTCTTT. The rearrangement links TRBV4-1 to TRBJ1-1; 9 nucleotides agree with TRBD1. This CDR3 comprises 15 residues. CDR1 is MGHRA and CDR2 is YSYEKL in the germline V gene. V trimming: 4 bases; J trimming: 5 bases; junction bases outside the gene matches: 8.

This chain joins TRBV7-8 and TRBJ2-7, with no clear D. Trimming stripped 2 bases from V and 1 base from J, with 12 bases between. This CDR3 comprises 15 residues. Looked up from germline, CDR1 is SGHVS and CDR2 is FQNEAQ. The CDR3 region is CASSLWHQSSYEQYF. In DNA, the CDR3 is TGTGCCAGCAGCTTATGGCACCAGTCATCCTACGAGCAGTACTTC.

The V and J genes are TRBV6-5 and TRBJ2-3; D gene uncertain. The V and J ends lost 5 bases and 0 bases respectively, with 12 bases between them. This CDR3 comprises 15 residues. The germline gives CDR1 MNHEY, CDR2 SVGAGI. CDR3 amino acids: CASSGLARSTDTQYF. CDR3 in DNA: TGTGCCAGCAGTGGATTAGCCCGTAGCACAGATACGCAGTATTTT.

This chain uses TRBV27 with TRBJ2-7; D is unclear. The CDR3 length is 11 residues. The V gene's germline CDR1 is MNHEY and CDR2 SMNVEV (reference sequence). Trimming stripped 4 bases from V and 2 bases from J, with 3 bases between. CDR3: CASSSTYEQYF. The CDR3 bases are TGTGCCAGCAGTTCCACCTACGAGCAGTACTTC.

The sample holds one count of this clone. This chain links TRBV6-4 with TRBJ1-1, with 9 bases lining up with TRBD1. This CDR3 has 14 amino acids. With 4 bases clipped from V and 1 base from J, the junction kept 1 base outside the gene matches. Germline V CDR1 and CDR2: MRHNA, SNTAGT. The CDR3 region is CASSATGGNTEAFF. CDR3 in DNA: TGTGCCAGCAGTGCGACAGGGGGGAACACTGAAGCTTTCTTT.

The V call is TRBV7-6, the J call TRBJ2-3, with TRBD2 matching over 8 bases. CDR3 size: 16 residues. The germline gives CDR1 SGHVS, CDR2 FNYEAQ. The V and J ends lost 1 base and 0 bases, in that order; junction bases with no gene match: 3. The CDR3 reads CASSLGVAGSTDTQYF. The CDR3 DNA reads as TGTGCCAGCAGCTTAGGGGTAGCGGGAAGCACAGATACGCAGTATTTT. Combining the CDR3 with reference TRBV7-6 and TRBJ2-3 gives the whole variable domain GAGVSQSPRYKVTKRGQDVALRCDPISGHVSLYWYRQALGQGPEFLTYFNYEAQQDKSGLPNDRFSAERPEGSISTLTIQRTEQRDSAMYRCASSLGVAGSTDTQYFGPGTRLTVL.

V gene TRBV19 combines with J gene TRBJ2-3; a weak D match, TRBD2 (5 bases). This CDR3 contains 12 residues. Germline assignment: CDR1 LNHDA and CDR2 SQIVND (reference sequence). V shed 4 bases and J shed 6 bases, with 8 bases lying between them. CDR3 loop: CASSTGGDTQYF. The CDR3 bases are TGTGCCAGTAGTACAGGAGGCGATACGCAGTATTTT.

The chain employs TRBV9 and TRBJ2-1; D is perhaps TRBD1 (6 bases). Germline CDR1 SGDLS, CDR2 YYNGEE. The length of the CDR3 is 13 residues. Trimming removed 0 bases from V and 7 bases from J, with 8 bases in between. Here the CDR3 reads CASSVVQGNEQFF. CDR3 bases: TGTGCCAGCAGCGTAGTTCAGGGGAATGAGCAGTTCTTC.

The chain joins TRBV19 to TRBJ2-7, with 7 bases lining up with TRBD2. CDR3 size: 16 residues. Germline V gives CDR1 LNHDA, CDR2 SQIVND (reference sequence). With V trimmed by 3 bases and J by 2 bases, 10 bases remained unmatched. The CDR3 is CASSIESGRGPYEQYF. Here the CDR3 DNA reads TGTGCCAGTAGTATTGAAAGTGGGAGGGGTCCCTACGAGCAGTACTTC. The whole variable domain, remainder taken from reference TRBV19 and TRBJ2-7, is DGGITQSPKYLFRKEGQNVTLSCEQNLNHDAMYWYRQDPGQGLRLIYYSQIVNDFQKGDIAEGYSVSREKKESFPLTVTSAQKNPTAFYLCASSIESGRGPYEQYFGPGTRLTVT.

In DNA, the CDR3 is TGTGCCAGTAGTATCAGGGAGGGCAATCAGCCCCAGCATTTT. This gives the protein CASSIREGNQPQHF. The gene calls are TRBV19 and TRBJ1-5, with a weak D call TRBD1 (5 bases). The CDR3 extends over 14 amino acids. CDR1 LNHDA and CDR2 SQIVND come from the germline V gene (reference sequence). The V end lost 3 bases, the J end lost 2 bases, and 8 bases lay between the germline ends.

The rearrangement links TRBV14 to TRBJ2-3, with D unclear. Per germline, CDR1 SGHDN and CDR2 FVKESK. The V end was cut by 3 bases, the J end by 0 bases, with 7 bases between. The CDR3 loop spans 14 amino acids. The DNA of the CDR3 is TGTGCCAGCAGCCAGAGACTTAGCACAGATACGCAGTATTTT. It specifies CASSQRLSTDTQYF.

The chain has TRBV9 and TRBJ2-1, with a tentative D call TRBD2 (7 bases). The V and J ends lost 4 bases and 5 bases respectively, with 19 bases between them. CDR1 SGDLS and CDR2 YYNGEE come from the germline V gene. The CDR3 consists of 16 residues. The CDR3 DNA reads TGTGCCAGCAGCCCCGGGGGGCGGGTGCGGAACAATGAGCAGTTCTTC. Its translation is CASSPGGRVRNNEQFF. The variable domain in full, completed from reference TRBV9 and TRBJ2-1, reads DSGVTQTPKHLITATGQRVTLRCSPRSGDLSVYWYQQSLDQGLQFLIQYYNGEERAKGNILERFSAQQFPDLHSELNLSSLELGDSALYFCASSPGGRVRNNEQFFGPGTRLTVL.

The rearrangement joins TRBV5-4 to TRBJ2-7, with D perhaps TRBD1 (6 bases). Germline CDR1 is SGHNT and CDR2 is YYREEE (reference sequence). The CDR3 is 16 amino acids. Deletions cut 0 bases from V and 3 bases from J, with 16 bases between. CDR3: CASSLESGALGYEQYF. The CDR3 DNA sequence: TGTGCCAGCAGCTTGGAGTCAGGGGCTCTAGGCTACGAGCAGTACTTC.

About this clone itself: At one boundary the junction diverges from the germline segment, which might be a read error. This chain joins TRBV18 and TRBJ1-5; TRBD1 matches 7 bases. The germline V gene has CDR1 KGHSH and CDR2 LQKENI. This CDR3 contains 14 residues. The DNA of the CDR3 is TGTGCCAGCTCGCCACAACAGGGGAATCAGCCCCAGCATTTT. Its protein is CASSPQQGNQPQHF.

The chain recombines TRBV7-2 with TRBJ2-3; weak D call: TRBD2 (5 bases). The CDR3 is 15 amino acids. CDR1 and CDR2 from the germline V gene are SGHTA and FQGNSA. Trimming removed 2 bases at V and 2 bases at J, with 11 bases between. CDR3 protein: CASSLNSGSTDTQYF. In DNA form, the CDR3 reads TGTGCCAGCAGCTTAAACAGCGGCTCCACAGATACGCAGTATTTT.

This rearrangement joins TRBV19 to TRBJ1-2; 8 bases match TRBD1. V gave up 6 bases and J gave up 4 bases; unmatched junction bases: 13. The CDR3 has 16 residues. The germline V gene encodes CDR1 LNHDA and CDR2 SQIVND (reference sequence). The CDR3 coding sequence is TGTGCCAGTAGGCCTAATACGGACAGGGTTGGCTATGGCTACACCTTC. This codes for CASRPNTDRVGYGYTF.

Here the CDR3 DNA reads TGTGCCAGCAGTTCAGGACACGACTATGGCTACACCTTC. This translates into CASSSGHDYGYTF. The chain carries TRBV27 and TRBJ1-2; a possible D gene is TRBD1 (5 bases). This CDR3 comprises 13 residues. Trimming left V 4 bases short and J 3 bases short, with 9 bases between. Germline values: CDR1 MNHEY, CDR2 SMNVEV (reference sequence).

This chain links TRBV18 with TRBJ1-6; TRBD1 agrees at 8 bases. The V segment lost 4 bases and the J segment 9 bases; nucleotides outside the gene matches: 8. CDR3 length: 15 residues. Germline V gene data show CDR1 as KGHSH and CDR2 as LQKENI. The CDR3 loop is CASSQGQGSPSPLHF. The CDR3 nucleotides are TGTGCCAGCTCACAAGGACAGGGATCCCCTTCACCCCTCCACTTT.